This passage covers 6 T cell receptor beta chains from one sample sequenced in a study of blood T cell repertoires in COVID-19. The method was immunoSEQ multiplex PCR; TCRdb's version includes in-frame clones alone and lacks a portion of them. The sample lists just over 650,000 clones, about 87% occurring once. Sequencing input: peripheral blood. These receptors all stem from a woman aged 18-29 years with acute or convalescent COVID-19.

The chain joins TRBV29-1 to TRBJ2-7; the match to TRBD1 covers 9 bases. This CDR3 is 12 amino acids long. Germline V gene data show CDR1 as SQVTM and CDR2 as ANQGSEA. The junction had 5 bases not matched to a gene; V was cut back by 7 bases and J by 4 bases. In nucleotides, the CDR3 is TGCAGCGCTACAGGGGGCTCATACGAGCAGTACTTC. Its protein is CSATGGSYEQYF.

The gene calls are TRBV5-1 and TRBJ1-1; D gene uncertain. Germline CDR1 reads SGHRS; CDR2 reads YFSETQ. This CDR3 contains 13 residues. Trimming pared 2 bases from V and 8 bases from J, leaving 13 bases between. The CDR3 spells CASSFLQNAEAFF. In DNA form, the CDR3 reads TGCGCCAGCAGCTTCTTACAGAACGCCGAAGCTTTCTTT. Supplemented by reference TRBV5-1 and TRBJ1-1, the full variable domain reads KAGVTQTPRYLIKTRGQQVTLSCSPISGHRSVSWYQQTPGQGLQFLFEYFSETQRNKGNFPGRFSGRQFSNSRSEMNVSTLELGDSALYLCASSFLQNAEAFFGQGTRLTVV.

The chain recombines TRBV6-5 with TRBJ1-2; unclear D gene. Trimming took off 0 bases at V and 1 base at J, with 6 bases between the two ends. The CDR3 length is 14 residues. Germline CDR1 and CDR2: MNHEY and SVGAGI. CDR3 in amino acids: CASSYSRSNYGYTF. CDR3 nucleotides: TGTGCCAGCAGTTACTCCCGCAGTAACTATGGCTACACCTTC.

The chain recombines TRBV5-1 with TRBJ1-2; the match to TRBD1 covers 10 bases. V shed 4 bases and J 5 bases; nucleotides not matched to a gene: 14. This CDR3 has 17 residues. Germline V lookup: CDR1 SGHRS, CDR2 YFSETQ. The CDR3 loop is CASSVSGGDRGLYGYTF. The CDR3 DNA sequence: TGCGCCAGCAGCGTCTCTGGTGGGGACAGGGGTCTGTATGGCTACACCTTC. Full variable domain (missing parts from reference TRBV5-1 and TRBJ1-2): KAGVTQTPRYLIKTRGQQVTLSCSPISGHRSVSWYQQTPGQGLQFLFEYFSETQRNKGNFPGRFSGRQFSNSRSEMNVSTLELGDSALYLCASSVSGGDRGLYGYTFGSGTRLTVV.

This rearrangement joins TRBV29-1 to TRBJ1-4; D gene ambiguous. The CDR3 is 13 residues long. V was shortened by 7 bases and J by 2 bases, with 11 bases between the two germline ends. The V gene's germline CDR1 is SQVTM and CDR2 ANQGSEA. The DNA of the CDR3 is TGCAGCGCATCCCTCAGGACTAATGAAAAACTGTTTTTT. Encoded protein: CSASLRTNEKLFF.

This clone has only a few counts. The chain combines TRBV29-1 with TRBJ1-2, with D possibly TRBD1 on 5 matching bases. V lost 3 bases to trimming and J lost 0 bases, with 11 bases between them. The CDR3 is 14 residues long. Germline V gene lookup returns CDR1 SQVTM and CDR2 ANQGSEA. CDR3 nucleotide sequence: TGCAGCGTTGACGGACACCTATCTAACTATGGCTACACCTTC. Protein sequence: CSVDGHLSNYGYTF.